The clone carrying this T cell receptor (beta chain) was picked up a small number of times. Its antigen remains unidentified. The data originate from a study of cytomegalovirus exposure and HLA in healthy donors. Study results and limitations: Testing in vitro showed three CMV-associated chains specific for CMV antigens. Rare TCR sequences dominated, though some public TCRs recurred in many donors.

It was with 60 Vbeta and 13 Jbeta primers that the PCR ran. TCRdb's table, derived via immunoSEQ multiplex PCR, lists solely in-frame clones and lacks some. The sample includes roughly 120,000 clones, 50% to 65% of them seen just once. The sequence was obtained from a woman aged 40 to 55 in good health and CMV-seropositive. Sequenced material: PBMCs.

Here the CDR3 reads CASSRGLGQETQYF. CDR3 nucleotide sequence: TGCGCCAGCAGCAGGGGACTAGGCCAAGAGACCCAGTACTTC. The gene calls are TRBV4-1 and TRBJ2-5, with 8 bases lining up with TRBD2. The V segment lost 5 bases and the J segment 1 base; nucleotides outside the gene matches: 3. Germline V CDR1 and CDR2: MGHRA, YSYEKL. The CDR3 is 14 residues long.